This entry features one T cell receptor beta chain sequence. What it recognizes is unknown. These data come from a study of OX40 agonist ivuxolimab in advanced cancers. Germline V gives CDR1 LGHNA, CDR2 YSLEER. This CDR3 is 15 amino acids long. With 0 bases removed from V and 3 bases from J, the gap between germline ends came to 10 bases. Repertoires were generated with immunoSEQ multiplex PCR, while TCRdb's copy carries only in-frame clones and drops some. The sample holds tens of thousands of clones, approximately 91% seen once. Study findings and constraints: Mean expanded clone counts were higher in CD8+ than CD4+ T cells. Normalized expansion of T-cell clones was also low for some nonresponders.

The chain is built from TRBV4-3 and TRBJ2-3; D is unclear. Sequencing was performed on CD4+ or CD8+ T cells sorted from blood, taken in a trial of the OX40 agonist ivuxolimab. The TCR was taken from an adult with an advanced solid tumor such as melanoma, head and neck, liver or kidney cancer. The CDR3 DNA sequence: TGCGCCAGCAGCCAAGATAGGTCAGTAACAGATACGCAGTATTTT. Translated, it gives CASSQDRSVTDTQYF.